This is a list of T cell receptor beta chains from one sample in a study of spatial heterogeneity in lung cancer. TCRdb analysed the 5' RACE reads with MiXCR anew, one entry per CDR3 protein. The sample holds about 13,000 distinct CDR3 sequences, more than 3% seen once. The sequences come from lung tumor tissue, collected at surgery. The receptors here all came from a male donor with early-stage non-small cell lung cancer. Both conserved end residues are part of each CDR3.

V: TRBV20-1; length: 14; J: TRBJ1-5; CDR3: CSAPDSYSNQPQHF
V: TRBV5-1; length: 15; J: TRBJ2-2; CDR3: CASSLQGTNTGELFF
V: TRBV15; length: 14; J: TRBJ2-3; CDR3: CATSRERITDTQYF
V: TRBV5-8; length: 12; J: TRBJ2-1; CDR3: CASSFWLYEQFF
V: TRBV5-1; length: 16; J: TRBJ2-1; CDR3: CASSLEGLFGLDEQFF
V: TRBV20-1; length: 16; J: TRBJ1-2; CDR3: CSARALFAVTNYGYTF
V: TRBV20-1; length: 15; J: TRBJ2-3; CDR3: CSARPLGIQADTQYF
V: TRBV9; length: 15; J: TRBJ2-3; CDR3: CASSGPGAGTDTQYF
V: TRBV28; length: 15; J: TRBJ1-1; CDR3: CASSLELGGVTEAFF
V: TRBV5-6; length: 14; J: TRBJ2-3; CDR3: CASSIGVNTDTQYF
V: TRBV6-1; length: 16; J: TRBJ2-3; CDR3: CASSEAVGLGGIPQYF
V: TRBV11-3; length: 17; J: TRBJ2-1; CDR3: CASSFSGTSGSYNEQFF
V: TRBV5-1; length: 12; J: TRBJ2-5; CDR3: CASSLQGETQYF
V: TRBV4-3; length: 17; J: TRBJ2-6; CDR3: CASSRTGVTSGANVLTF
V: TRBV9; length: 14; J: TRBJ2-5; CDR3: CASSVVGIGETQYF
V: TRBV21-1; length: 12; J: TRBJ1-1; CDR3: CASSKLNTEAFF
V: TRBV10-3; length: 15; J: TRBJ2-1; CDR3: CAISYNAGLRNEQFF
V: TRBV7-9; length: 16; J: TRBJ2-3; CDR3: CASSSLWRGGTDTQYF
V: TRBV6-6; length: 17; J: TRBJ2-2; CDR3: CASIRTSGGGNTGELFF
V: TRBV2; length: 12; J: TRBJ2-1; CDR3: CASRGLAQEQFF
V: TRBV6-2/TRBV6-3; length: 14; J: TRBJ1-1; CDR3: CASSYSLGNTEAFF
V: TRBV4-1; length: 14; J: TRBJ2-2; CDR3: CASSPQYNTGELFF
V: TRBV12-3/TRBV12-4; length: 14; J: TRBJ1-2; CDR3: CASTATVNHYGYTF
V: TRBV6-1; length: 20; J: TRBJ2-3; CDR3: CASTQGSSGGPRPSTDTQYF
V: TRBV4-3; length: 15; J: TRBJ1-2; CDR3: CASSATGRVGYGYTF
V: TRBV12-3/TRBV12-4; length: 16; J: TRBJ2-6; CDR3: CASSFNGGSGANVLTF
V: TRBV3-1; length: 16; J: TRBJ1-4; CDR3: CASSQVQGQGDEKLFF
V: TRBV28; length: 16; J: TRBJ1-6; CDR3: CASSLAGNLDNSPLHF
V: TRBV4-1; length: 16; J: TRBJ1-1; CDR3: CASSRDEGRSKIEAFF
V: TRBV6-1; length: 17; J: TRBJ1-5; CDR3: CASRLSLGTGGFQPQHF
V: TRBV6-5; length: 15; J: TRBJ2-7; CDR3: CASSYGRGHSYEQYF
V: TRBV29-1; length: 15; J: TRBJ2-1; CDR3: CSVEDHSGEANEQFF
V: TRBV12-3/TRBV12-4; length: 15; J: TRBJ1-4; CDR3: CASSSGQVLDEKLFF
V: TRBV5-1; length: 14; J: TRBJ1-5; CDR3: CASSPGTLGGPQHF
V: TRBV5-4; length: 15; J: TRBJ2-7; CDR3: CASSLDMGSSNEQYF
V: TRBV12-3/TRBV12-4; length: 14; J: TRBJ2-5; CDR3: CASSFGGAAETQYF
V: TRBV29-1; length: 11; J: TRBJ1-2; CDR3: CSVRVYYGYTF
V: TRBV12-3/TRBV12-4; length: 16; J: TRBJ2-2; CDR3: CASSNSGVMDTGELFF
V: TRBV28; length: 16; J: TRBJ2-2; CDR3: CASSFPGLAITGELFF
V: TRBV7-2; length: 16; J: TRBJ2-1; CDR3: CASSPSWSRAGNEQFF
V: TRBV20-1; length: 15; J: TRBJ2-7; CDR3: CSARAQGLRSYEQYF
V: TRBV5-1; length: 16; J: TRBJ2-3; CDR3: CASSLAHGRETDTQYF
V: TRBV28; length: 13; J: TRBJ2-7; CDR3: CASSVIRTYEQYF
V: TRBV7-3; length: 14; J: TRBJ2-3; CDR3: CASSRDRGTDTQYF
V: TRBV28; length: 14; J: TRBJ2-5; CDR3: CASTLDRGKETQYF
V: TRBV6-2/TRBV6-3; length: 13; J: TRBJ2-5; CDR3: CASRRTGEETQYF
V: TRBV5-4; length: 15; J: TRBJ1-5; CDR3: CASSLALGGGQPQHF
V: TRBV19; length: 13; J: TRBJ1-2; CDR3: CASSGQFDYGYTF
V: TRBV4-3; length: 14; J: TRBJ2-4; CDR3: CASSQDRGLDIQYF
V: TRBV11-2; length: 14; J: TRBJ2-7; CDR3: CASSLGRTGAEQYF
V: TRBV7-9; length: 15; J: TRBJ2-1; CDR3: CASSPQGQVYNEQFF
V: TRBV11-3; length: 12; J: TRBJ2-7; CDR3: CASSSGGYEQYF
V: TRBV9; length: 13; J: TRBJ2-2; CDR3: CASSVVETGELFF
V: TRBV6-1; length: 16; J: TRBJ2-7; CDR3: CASSSRDLLLTYEQYF
V: TRBV12-3/TRBV12-4; length: 14; J: TRBJ1-2; CDR3: CASNRDTLNYGYTF
V: TRBV18; length: 15; J: TRBJ1-2; CDR3: CASSLRAGSNYGYTF
V: TRBV7-8; length: 15; J: TRBJ2-4; CDR3: CASSLGTQIKNIQYF
V: TRBV20-1; length: 16; J: TRBJ1-5; CDR3: CSARDSGHRAGQPQHF
V: TRBV30; length: 16; J: TRBJ2-1; CDR3: CAWNHGFGTARSGQFF